This TCR beta chain was documented in a study of blood T cell repertoires in COVID-19. Background on the study: Samples of COVID-19 (acute and convalescent) were obtained from the United States, Italy and Spain. Sample material is recorded as cDNA or gDNA derived from T cells, B-cell-depleted T cells, or PBMCs.

This CDR3 is 16 amino acids long. Germline lookup yields CDR1 SGHNT and CDR2 YYREEE (reference sequence). Trimming shortened V by 4 bases and J by 0 bases, and 16 bases separated the two germline ends. Per the study methods: From reference gene primer amplification, estimates of nucleated cell counts were derived. The assay was immunoSEQ multiplex PCR, and TCRdb's table has in-frame clones only and misses some. V, J and clone size reflect that table, while D and trimming were determined from the DNA. The sample lists about 73,000 clones, 82% occurring once. This TCR came from an older woman with acute or convalescent COVID-19. J is TRBJ1-1 and V is TRBV5-4; perhaps TRBD1 as D (5 bases). Material for sequencing was peripheral blood. The CDR3 region has the DNA TGTGCCAGCAGCGCCGCCGGCCAGGGAATGAACACTGAAGCTTTCTTT. Protein sequence: CASSAAGQGMNTEAFF.